Below, 20 T cell receptor beta chains from the same sample are listed, as sequenced in a study of T cells in Graves' hyperthyroidism and ophthalmopathy. Amplified regions were TCR beta CDR3 sequences from RNA transcripts. During a first-round RT-PCR of the TCR CDR3, the HTBI primer set was used. TCRdb reprocessed the multiplex PCR reads with MiXCR, giving one entry per CDR3 protein. The profile shows fewer than 750,000 distinct CDR3 sequences, about 15% of them singletons. The specimen was blood. The receptors derive from a woman between 40 and 50 years old with Graves' ophthalmopathy.

This clonotype was detected ten times or more. This sequence joins TRBV4-1 and TRBJ2-7; D is unresolved. The CDR3 runs 15 residues. Germline V gives CDR1 MGHRA, CDR2 YSYEKL. The ends were cut back, 1 base at V and 3 bases at J, with 13 bases in the middle. The CDR3 DNA reads as TGCGCCAGCAGCCAAGGCTCCTCCTGGGGCTACGAGCAGTACTTC. This translates into CASSQGSSWGYEQYF.

This clonotype was observed at least ten times. The CDR3 DNA sequence: TGTGCCAGCAGTTTAGTCGGTCAGGGGGCGTTCAAAAACATTCAGTACTTC. Its protein is CASSLVGQGAFKNIQYF. This chain connects TRBV12-3 or TRBV12-4 to TRBJ2-4; 8 bases are a match to TRBD1. After removal of 1 base from V and 3 bases from J, the junction contained 8 bases not matched to a gene. The CDR3 covers 17 residues.

Ten or more counts support this clonotype. V gene TRBV19 combines with J gene TRBJ1-5; tentatively, D is TRBD1 (5 bases). Germline V lookup: CDR1 LNHDA, CDR2 SQIVND (reference sequence). V gave up 5 bases and J gave up 8 bases, with 19 bases separating them. CDR3 size: 15 residues. Here the CDR3 reads CASSSWTGPQEPQHF. The DNA for the CDR3 is TGTGCCAGTAGTTCCTGGACGGGACCACAGGAGCCCCAGCATTTT.

The chain couples TRBV30 to TRBJ1-2, with 7 bases that match TRBD1. Germline CDR1 and CDR2: GTSNPN and SVGIG (reference sequence). The V and J ends lost 3 bases and 8 bases, in that order; junction bases with no gene match: 12. There are 14 residues in the CDR3. The CDR3 nucleotides are TGTGCCTGGAGCGGAGCCCCGACAGGGCAGGGCTACACCTTC. Its protein product is CAWSGAPTGQGYTF. Combining the CDR3 with reference TRBV30 and TRBJ1-2 gives the whole variable domain SQTIHQWPATLVQPVGSPLSLECTVEGTSNPNLYWYRQAAGRGLQLLFYSVGIGQISSEVPQNLSASRPQDRQFILSSKKLLLSDSGFYLCAWSGAPTGQGYTFGSGTRLTVV.

Concerning this clonotype itself: This may be a read error: a much more frequent sequence differs by one nucleotide. Without the conserved terminal phenylalanine or tryptophan, this CDR3 likely stems from a read error. The chain uses TRBV3-1 and TRBJ1-1; D gene unclear. In germline, CDR1 is LGHDT, CDR2 YNNKEL (reference sequence). Trimming left V 0 bases short and J 4 bases short, with 6 bases between. CDR3 length: 13 amino acids. CDR3 sequence (DNA): TGTGCCAGCAGCCAAGAGGGCGGCACTGAAGCTTTCTCT. Its translation is CASSQEGGTEAFS.

This clonotype showed up just a few times. The chain links TRBV7-2 to TRBJ2-7; D remains ambiguous. The germline CDR1 and CDR2 sequences are SGHTA and FQGNSA. The CDR3 contains 14 residues. V lost 6 bases and J 5 bases, leaving 17 bases between the germline ends. The CDR3 sequence: CASSYGLQSNEQYF. Written as DNA, the CDR3 is TGTGCCAGCAGTTACGGGCTCCAATCAAACGAGCAGTACTTC.

This clonotype appeared many times. The V and J genes are TRBV12-3 or TRBV12-4 and TRBJ1-1, with D uncertain. Deletions cut 5 bases from V and 1 base from J, with 11 bases between. The CDR3 runs 14 residues. CDR3: CASSHITENTEAFF. CDR3 DNA sequence: TGTGCCAGCAGTCACATCACAGAGAACACTGAAGCTTTCTTT.

This clonotype was detected many times. CDR3 region: CASSQGRGLTYEQYF. The CDR3 DNA is TGTGCCAGCAGCCAAGGCAGGGGGCTGACCTACGAGCAGTACTTC. This chain links TRBV14 with TRBJ2-7; 8 nucleotides align to TRBD1. The CDR3 spans 15 residues. Germline V CDR1 and CDR2: SGHDN, FVKESK. The junction had 4 bases not matched to a gene; V was cut back by 1 base and J by 2 bases. The full variable domain, completed using reference TRBV14 and TRBJ2-7, is EAGVTQFPSHSVIEKGQTVTLRCDPISGHDNLYWYRRVMGKEIKFLLHFVKESKQDESGMPNNRFLAERTGGTYSTLKVQPAELEDSGVYFCASSQGRGLTYEQYFGPGTRLTVT.

This clonotype was observed at least ten times. The chain joins TRBV19 to TRBJ1-2; weak D call: TRBD1 (6 bases). This CDR3 spans 14 amino acids. CDR1 is LNHDA, CDR2 SQIVND, per germline (reference sequence). Between the trimmed V and J ends, which lost 6 bases and 4 bases, there was a span of 15 bases. The CDR3 spells CASREHTGSYGYTF. The CDR3 coding sequence is TGTGCCAGTAGGGAGCACACAGGGAGCTATGGCTACACCTTC. Filled out from reference TRBV19 and TRBJ1-2, the complete variable domain reads DGGITQSPKYLFRKEGQNVTLSCEQNLNHDAMYWYRQDPGQGLRLIYYSQIVNDFQKGDIAEGYSVSREKKESFPLTVTSAQKNPTAFYLCASREHTGSYGYTFGSGTRLTVV.

This chain connects TRBV4-2 to TRBJ2-7, with a weak D call TRBD2 (5 bases). CDR3 size: 17 residues. Germline lookup yields CDR1 LGHNA and CDR2 YNFKEQ. V gave up 4 bases and J gave up 3 bases, with 22 bases separating them. The CDR3 DNA reads TGTGCCAGCAGCCGGAATGTACCCAGCGGAGCAGACTACGAGCAGTACTTC. It encodes CASSRNVPSGADYEQYF.

V is TRBV24-1 and J is TRBJ2-3; D uncertain. The ends were cut back, 9 bases at V and 0 bases at J, with 6 bases in the middle. Germline loops: CDR1 KGHDR, CDR2 SFDVKD. This CDR3 spans 12 amino acids. The CDR3 coding sequence is TGTGCCACCGCCCACAGCACAGATACGCAGTATTTT. Its translation is CATAHSTDTQYF.

This clonotype was found many times. The V gene is TRBV7-2, the J gene TRBJ2-7; TRBD2 might be the D (5 bases). The CDR3 length is 15 residues. V was trimmed by 1 base and J by 4 bases, leaving 14 bases between them. The germline gives CDR1 SGHTA, CDR2 FQGNSA. In DNA form, the CDR3 reads TGTGCCAGCAGCTTAGGGGCTAGCCAGTTATACGAGCAGTACTTC. Its protein product is CASSLGASQLYEQYF.

This clonotype was observed at least ten times. This chain joins TRBV27 and TRBJ2-7, with D perhaps TRBD2 (6 bases). CDR3 length: 13 amino acids. Trimming removed 6 bases from V and 6 bases from J, with 15 bases in between. Germline V lookup: CDR1 MNHEY, CDR2 SMNVEV (reference sequence). The chain's CDR3 is CASRGTALAEQYF. The CDR3 DNA is TGTGCCAGCAGGGGGACTGCCCTGGCCGAGCAGTACTTC.

This clonotype was seen a few times. The chain joins TRBV28 to TRBJ2-7, with TRBD2 matching over 13 bases. The CDR3 has 16 amino acids. Germline V gene lookup returns CDR1 MDHEN and CDR2 SYDVKM. J gave up 2 bases and V 5 bases, and 6 bases lay outside the gene matches. Here the CDR3 reads CASSAVLAGGPYEQYF. Here the CDR3 DNA reads TGTGCCAGCAGTGCTGTACTAGCGGGAGGGCCCTACGAGCAGTACTTC.

This clonotype has more than one count but fewer than ten. The chain carries TRBV27 and TRBJ1-2; perhaps TRBD1 as D (5 bases). The V and J ends lost 0 bases and 2 bases respectively, with 10 bases between them. CDR1 is MNHEY and CDR2 is SMNVEV in the germline V gene (reference sequence). The CDR3 spans 15 residues. CDR3 coding DNA: TGTGCCAGCAGTTTATCGGTGCAGGGAAACTATGGCTACACCTTC. This codes for CASSLSVQGNYGYTF.

This clonotype occurred many times. This sequence joins TRBV6-4 and TRBJ2-7, with 7 bases lining up with TRBD2. The V segment lost 6 bases and the J segment 2 bases; nucleotides outside the gene matches: 16. Germline CDR1 MRHNA, CDR2 SNTAGT. The CDR3 sequence is 17 residues long. The CDR3 coding sequence is TGTGCCAGCAGCCCCGGAGGGGAGGGCCCGAGAGCCTACGAGCAGTACTTC. This encodes CASSPGGEGPRAYEQYF.

This clonotype occurred many times. This chain links TRBV28 with TRBJ1-2, with D unclear. Trimming removed 5 bases from V and 8 bases from J, with 18 bases in between. This CDR3 comprises 14 residues. The germline V gene encodes CDR1 MDHEN and CDR2 SYDVKM. The CDR3: CASSLTNGVGGYTF. The CDR3 DNA sequence: TGTGCCAGCAGTCTGACAAATGGGGTCGGCGGCTACACCTTC.

This clonotype has ten or more counts. The chain recombines TRBV25-1 with TRBJ2-7; TRBD2 matches 10 bases. The CDR3 is 16 residues long. From germline, CDR1 is MGHDK and CDR2 SYGVNS. After removal of 3 bases from V and 1 base from J, the junction contained 6 bases not matched to a gene. The CDR3 here is CASSDRTSGGSYEQYF. The CDR3 region has the DNA TGTGCCAGCAGTGACCGGACTAGCGGAGGGTCCTACGAGCAGTACTTC.

This clonotype was recorded many times. The chain has TRBV30 and TRBJ1-1; D remains ambiguous. This CDR3 comprises 13 residues. Germline lookup yields CDR1 GTSNPN and CDR2 SVGIG (reference sequence). Trimming took 0 bases from V and 5 from J, leaving 10 bases between them. Written as DNA, the CDR3 is TGTGCCTGGAGTGTACTAGGGTTTACTGAAGCTTTCTTT. Translated: CAWSVLGFTEAFF.

The chain couples TRBV18 to TRBJ2-7; D gene unclear. Deletions cut 3 bases from V and 2 bases from J, with 8 bases between. This CDR3 has 13 amino acids. Germline V lookup: CDR1 KGHSH, CDR2 LQKENI. CDR3 DNA sequence: TGTGCCAGCTCACCGTCGAACCCCTACGAGCAGTACTTC. Translated, it gives CASSPSNPYEQYF.